One sample yielded the 24 T cell receptor beta chains listed below, sequenced in a study of T cells in Graves' hyperthyroidism and ophthalmopathy. Amplification of TCR beta CDR3 regions used RNA as the template. First-round RT-PCR with HTBI primers amplified the TCR CDR3 region. TCRdb analysed the multiplex PCR reads with MiXCR anew, one entry per CDR3 protein. The sample lists fewer than 500,000 distinct CDR3 sequences; more than 14% were seen once. The sequencing input was blood. The receptors stem from a woman aged 25 to 39 with Graves' ophthalmopathy.

In its sample, this clonotype was seen many times. The chain joins TRBV18 to TRBJ2-2; TRBD1 matches 10 bases. V gave up 1 base and J gave up 3 bases; unmatched junction bases: 2. The germline V gene has CDR1 KGHSH and CDR2 LQKENI. The CDR3 has 16 residues. CDR3 in DNA: TGTGCCAGCTCACCACGGACAGGGGGGTACACCGGGGAGCTGTTTTTT. Protein: CASSPRTGGYTGELFF.

The rearrangement uses TRBV6-1 and TRBJ1-2; possibly TRBD1 for D (6 bases). V gave up 2 bases and J gave up 4 bases, with 11 bases separating them. Germline V gene lookup returns CDR1 MNHNS and CDR2 SASEGT. This CDR3 spans 14 amino acids. For the CDR3, the DNA is TGTGCCAGCAGTGAAAGTTGGGGGCCCTATGGCTACACCTTC. Encoded protein: CASSESWGPYGYTF.

This clonotype was recorded many times. This CDR3 reads CASSHRGGNEQFF. The CDR3 nucleotides read TGTGCCAGCAGCCATCGGGGGGGAAATGAGCAGTTCTTC. This chain uses TRBV7-2 with TRBJ2-1; 8 nucleotides align to TRBD2. The CDR3 contains 13 residues. CDR1 is SGHTA and CDR2 is FQGNSA in the germline V gene. V was clipped by 5 bases and J by 7 bases; unmatched bases: 4.

This clonotype was detected only a few times. The chain employs TRBV20-1 and TRBJ1-2, with 9 positions matching TRBD1. Germline V gene data show CDR1 as DFQATT and CDR2 as SNEGSKA (reference sequence). V lost 6 bases, J lost 5 bases, and 10 bases stayed unmatched. This CDR3 region has 14 residues. Here the CDR3 reads CSAAPLGQGYGYTF. In DNA form, the CDR3 reads TGCAGTGCGGCACCCCTGGGACAGGGATATGGCTACACCTTC.

The chain has TRBV6-1 and TRBJ1-2, with 8 bases aligning to TRBD1. V lost 6 bases, J lost 8 bases, and 20 bases stayed unmatched. This CDR3 has 17 amino acids. In germline, CDR1 is MNHNS, CDR2 SASEGT. The CDR3 DNA sequence: TGTGCCAGCAGCGAACAAAGTTGGGAACAGGGGGAAAGGGGCTACACCTTC. Protein: CASSEQSWEQGERGYTF.

This clonotype was found many times. The chain recombines TRBV2 with TRBJ2-3, with TRBD2 matching 7 bases. Trimming took 6 bases from V and 9 from J; bases not matched to a gene: 9. Germline CDR1 and CDR2: SNHLY and FYNNEI. CDR3 length: 13 residues. The chain's CDR3 is CASRTGLSSTQYF. The CDR3 DNA reads TGTGCCAGCAGGACGGGACTATCGTCCACGCAGTATTTT.

This clonotype was counted a few times. J is TRBJ1-6 and V is TRBV3-1; tentative D call: TRBD1 (6 bases). The CDR3 sequence is 11 residues long. V lost 5 bases to trimming and J lost 10 bases, with 6 bases between them. Germline V lookup: CDR1 LGHDT, CDR2 YNNKEL (reference sequence). In DNA form, the CDR3 reads TGTGCCAGCAGCAGGGGGTCACCCCTCCACTTT. It is translated as CASSRGSPLHF.

This clonotype was counted at least ten times. The chain combines TRBV6-6 with TRBJ2-1; 8 bases fit TRBD1. The CDR3 runs to 15 residues. Germline-derived CDR1 and CDR2 are MNHNY and SVGAGI (reference sequence). After removal of 2 bases from V and 6 bases from J, the junction contained 6 bases not matched to a gene. CDR3 residues: CASSYGQGGGNEQFF. DNA for the CDR3: TGTGCCAGCAGTTACGGACAGGGAGGAGGCAATGAGCAGTTCTTC.

In its sample, this clonotype was seen many times. The chain links TRBV7-3 to TRBJ2-3; D tentatively fits TRBD1 or TRBD2 (5 bases each). The CDR3 loop spans 16 amino acids. Per the germline V gene, CDR1 is SGHTA and CDR2 is FQGTGA. Trimming cost V 2 bases and J 2 bases, with 14 bases left between them. The CDR3 reads CASSLGAGLDTDTQYF. CDR3 in DNA: TGTGCCAGCAGCTTAGGGGCGGGCCTTGACACAGATACGCAGTATTTT.

This clonotype was recorded many times. The J gene is TRBJ2-2, the V gene TRBV7-3; TRBD1 matches at 10 bases. CDR1 and CDR2 (germline): SGHTA, FQGTGA. V gave up 5 bases and J gave up 0 bases; unmatched junction bases: 12. The CDR3 consists of 19 residues. CDR3 sequence reads: CASSGRDRGTFANTGELFF. The CDR3 nucleotides are TGTGCCAGCAGCGGTCGGGACAGGGGAACGTTCGCGAACACCGGGGAGCTGTTTTTT. The full variable domain, its missing parts supplied by reference TRBV7-3 and TRBJ2-2, is GAGVSQTPSNKVTEKGKYVELRCDPISGHTALYWYRQSLGQGPEFLIYFQGTGAADDSGLPNDRFFAVRPEGSVSTLKIQRTERGDSAVYLCASSGRDRGTFANTGELFFGEGSRLTVL.

The sample holds a few counts of this clonotype. V gene TRBV7-6 combines with J gene TRBJ1-4; no clear D. The CDR3 runs 15 residues. Germline CDR1 and CDR2: SGHVS and FNYEAQ. V shed 4 bases and J shed 7 bases, with 16 bases lying between them. This CDR3 reads CASSSNPGLGEKLFF. DNA of the CDR3: TGTGCCAGCAGCTCGAATCCCGGGTTAGGTGAAAAACTGTTTTTT. The full variable domain, rest sourced from reference TRBV7-6 and TRBJ1-4, is GAGVSQSPRYKVTKRGQDVALRCDPISGHVSLYWYRQALGQGPEFLTYFNYEAQQDKSGLPNDRFSAERPEGSISTLTIQRTEQRDSAMYRCASSSNPGLGEKLFFGSGTQLSVL.

This clonotype was counted ten times or more. The CDR3, as DNA: TGCAGTGCTAGAAGCCGACTAGCGGGGGCCCAGAAACACACCGGGGAGCTGTTTTTT. Its protein product is CSARSRLAGAQKHTGELFF. V and J are TRBV20-1 and TRBJ2-2; TRBD2 matches at 12 bases. Germline V gene lookup returns CDR1 DFQATT and CDR2 SNEGSKA (reference sequence). V trimming: 2 bases; J trimming: 3 bases; junction bases outside the gene matches: 13. There are 19 residues in the CDR3.

This chain uses TRBV6-5 with TRBJ1-6; no clear D gene. CDR1 and CDR2 (germline): MNHEY, SVGAGI. Trimming took off 0 bases at V and 10 bases at J, with 4 bases between the two ends. This CDR3 has 12 residues. This CDR3 reads CASSYSSSPLHF. CDR3 nucleotide sequence: TGTGCCAGCAGTTACTCGAGCTCACCCCTCCACTTT.

V gene TRBV6-2 or TRBV6-3 combines with J gene TRBJ2-1, with 12 bases fitting TRBD1. With V trimmed by 7 bases and J by 7 bases, 5 bases remained unmatched. The CDR3 length is 14 residues. Germline V gene sequence: CDR1 MNHEY, CDR2 SVGEGT. The CDR3 protein is CASIMGQGANEQFF. CDR3 DNA: TGTGCCAGCATTATGGGACAGGGGGCAAATGAGCAGTTCTTC.

This clonotype was detected many times. The CDR3 here is CASSKTSGGADTQYF. DNA for the CDR3: TGTGCCAGCAGCAAGACTAGCGGGGGGGCCGATACGCAGTATTTT. The chain combines TRBV7-8 with TRBJ2-3; 14 bases agree with TRBD2. Trimming cost V 5 bases and J 6 bases; bases outside gene matches: 4. Germline CDR1 is SGHVS and CDR2 is FQNEAQ. This CDR3 region has 15 residues.

This clonotype was counted ten times or more. The chain links TRBV5-4 to TRBJ1-2; D possibly corresponds to TRBD1 (6 bases). The V end was cut by 4 bases, the J end by 3 bases, with 16 bases between. The CDR3 length is 15 residues. The germline gives CDR1 SGHNT, CDR2 YYREEE (reference sequence). The CDR3 protein is CASSGNRAGDYGYTF. The CDR3 nucleotides are TGTGCCAGCAGCGGGAACAGGGCGGGTGACTATGGCTACACCTTC. Looking up the rest from reference TRBV5-4 and TRBJ1-2 gives the full variable domain: ETGVTQSPTHLIKTRGQQVTLRCSSQSGHNTVSWYQQALGQGPQFIFQYYREEENGRGNFPPRFSGLQFPNYSSELNVNALELDDSALYLCASSGNRAGDYGYTFGSGTRLTVV.

Only a few counts were recorded for this clonotype. V gene TRBV7-9 combines with J gene TRBJ1-4; D might be TRBD1 (5 bases). This CDR3 comprises 18 residues. CDR1 is SEHNR, CDR2 FQNEAQ, per germline (reference sequence). Trimming left V 7 bases short and J 8 bases short, with 29 bases between. CDR3 bases: TGTGCCAGCACGGGACTCGAGGGATACTCCTACGGCCCAGAAAAACTGTTTTTT. Translating gives CASTGLEGYSYGPEKLFF.

This sequence joins TRBV20-1 and TRBJ2-2, with D perhaps matching TRBD1 (6 bases). Germline values: CDR1 DFQATT, CDR2 SNEGSKA (reference sequence). CDR3 length: 19 amino acids. Trimming cost V 5 bases and J 6 bases, with 31 bases left between them. The CDR3 nucleotides read TGCAGTGCTCTTTTCTCAGCCCGGGACAACGGGGCGAGGGCCGGGGAGCTGTTTTTT. This gives the protein CSALFSARDNGARAGELFF.

In its sample, this clonotype was seen many times. The chain is built from TRBV15 and TRBJ2-4, with D possibly TRBD1 on 6 matching bases. The CDR3 is 14 residues long. Germline CDR1 and CDR2: LNHNV and YYDKDF (reference sequence). V lost 0 bases and J lost 10, with 13 bases in between. In nucleotides, the CDR3 is TGTGCCACCAGCAGAGATGTACAGGGCAGAATTCAGTACTTC. Protein: CATSRDVQGRIQYF.

Comment on this clonotype: A read error may be the cause here, since a much bigger clone is one base away. This chain joins TRBV2 and TRBJ1-2; D not resolved. CDR1 is SNHLY and CDR2 is FYNNEI in the germline V gene. The CDR3 spans 14 residues. CDR3 residues: CASSEATANCGYTF. Written as DNA, the CDR3 is TGTGCCAGCAGTGAAGCTACTGCAAACTGTGGCTACACCTTC.

This clonotype was counted ten times or more. The chain recombines TRBV12-3 or TRBV12-4 with TRBJ2-5; the match to TRBD2 covers 9 bases. The length of the CDR3 is 12 residues. V lost 8 bases to trimming and J lost 4 bases; unmatched junction nucleotides: 2. The CDR3 here is CASAAGGETQYF. The CDR3 DNA reads TGTGCCAGCGCAGCGGGGGGAGAGACCCAGTACTTC.

This clonotype was seen ten or more times. This chain connects TRBV29-1 to TRBJ2-1; 7 bases align to TRBD1. This CDR3 contains 15 residues. Germline CDR1 reads SQVTM; CDR2 reads ANQGSEA. V lost 1 base, J lost 7 bases, and 10 bases stayed unmatched. The CDR3 protein is CSVEAPTGFVNEQFF. The CDR3 DNA reads as TGCAGCGTTGAAGCCCCGACAGGGTTTGTTAATGAGCAGTTCTTC.

The CDR3 region is CASSPIGGTGELFF. The CDR3 DNA follows: TGTGCCAGCAGCCCTATAGGGGGCACCGGGGAGCTGTTTTTT. The V and J genes are TRBV4-2 and TRBJ2-2; TRBD1 is a possible D gene (6 bases). With 4 bases removed from V and 4 bases from J, the gap between germline ends came to 10 bases. This CDR3 region has 14 residues. Germline assignment: CDR1 LGHNA and CDR2 YNFKEQ.

This clonotype occurred many times. J is TRBJ1-5 and V is TRBV20-1; 10 positions match TRBD1. The junction had 9 bases not matched to a gene; V was cut back by 6 bases and J by 1 base. CDR3 length equals 16 residues. The germline CDR1 and CDR2 sequences are DFQATT and SNEGSKA (reference sequence). The CDR3 coding sequence is TGCAGTGCCACCGGACAGGGGGGAAAGAGCAATCAGCCCCAGCATTTT. This codes for CSATGQGGKSNQPQHF.